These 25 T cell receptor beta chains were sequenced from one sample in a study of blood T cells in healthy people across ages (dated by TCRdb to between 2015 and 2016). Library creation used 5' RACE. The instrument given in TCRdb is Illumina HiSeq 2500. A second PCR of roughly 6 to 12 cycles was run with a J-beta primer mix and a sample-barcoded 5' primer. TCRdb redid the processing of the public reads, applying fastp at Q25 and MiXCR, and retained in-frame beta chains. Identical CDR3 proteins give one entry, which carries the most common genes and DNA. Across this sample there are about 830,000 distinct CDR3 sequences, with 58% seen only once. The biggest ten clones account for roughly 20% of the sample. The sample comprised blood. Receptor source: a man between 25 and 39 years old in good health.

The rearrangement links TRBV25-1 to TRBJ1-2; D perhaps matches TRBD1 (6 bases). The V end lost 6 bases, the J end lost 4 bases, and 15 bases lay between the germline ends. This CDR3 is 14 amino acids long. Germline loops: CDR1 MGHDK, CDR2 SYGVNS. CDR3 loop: CASRAGGRVYGYTF. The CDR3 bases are TGTGCCAGCAGAGCCGGGGGGCGCGTCTATGGCTACACCTTC.

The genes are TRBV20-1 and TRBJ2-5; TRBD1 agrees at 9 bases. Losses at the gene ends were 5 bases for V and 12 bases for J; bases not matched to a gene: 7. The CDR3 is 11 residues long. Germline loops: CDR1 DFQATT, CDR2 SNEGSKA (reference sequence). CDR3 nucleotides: TGCAGTGCTCGAACAGGGGGCATTAAGTACTTC. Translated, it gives CSARTGGIKYF.

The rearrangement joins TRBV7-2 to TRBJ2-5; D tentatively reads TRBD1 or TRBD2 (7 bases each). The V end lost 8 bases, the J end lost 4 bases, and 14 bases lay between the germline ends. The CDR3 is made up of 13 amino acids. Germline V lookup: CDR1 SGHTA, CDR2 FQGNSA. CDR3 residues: CASLRGGGETQYF. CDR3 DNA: TGTGCCAGCCTCAGGGGGGGGGGAGAGACCCAGTACTTC.

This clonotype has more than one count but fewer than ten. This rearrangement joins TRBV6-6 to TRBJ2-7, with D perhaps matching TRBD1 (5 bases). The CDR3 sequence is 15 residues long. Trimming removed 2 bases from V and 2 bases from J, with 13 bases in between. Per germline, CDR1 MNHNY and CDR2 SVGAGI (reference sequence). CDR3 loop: CASSYQTPDTYEQYF. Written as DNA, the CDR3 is TGTGCCAGCAGTTACCAAACGCCGGACACCTACGAGCAGTACTTC.

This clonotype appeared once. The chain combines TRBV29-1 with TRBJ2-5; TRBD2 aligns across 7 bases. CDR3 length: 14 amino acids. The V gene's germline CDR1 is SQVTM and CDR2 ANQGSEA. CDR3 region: CSVMVAGPTETQYF. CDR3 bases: TGCAGTGTGATGGTAGCGGGCCCGACGGAGACCCAGTACTTC.

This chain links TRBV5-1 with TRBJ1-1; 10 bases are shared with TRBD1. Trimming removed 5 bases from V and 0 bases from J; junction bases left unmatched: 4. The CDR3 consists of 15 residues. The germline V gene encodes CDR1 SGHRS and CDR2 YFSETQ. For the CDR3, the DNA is TGCGCCAGCAGTTGGACAGGGGGTATGAACACTGAAGCTTTCTTT. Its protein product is CASSWTGGMNTEAFF.

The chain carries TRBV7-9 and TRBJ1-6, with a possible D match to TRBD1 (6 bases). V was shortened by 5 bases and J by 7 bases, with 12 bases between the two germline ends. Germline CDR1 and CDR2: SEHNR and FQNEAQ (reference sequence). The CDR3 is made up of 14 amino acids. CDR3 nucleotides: TGTGCCAGCAGCACCGACAGGAGGAATTCACCCCTCCACTTT. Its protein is CASSTDRRNSPLHF.

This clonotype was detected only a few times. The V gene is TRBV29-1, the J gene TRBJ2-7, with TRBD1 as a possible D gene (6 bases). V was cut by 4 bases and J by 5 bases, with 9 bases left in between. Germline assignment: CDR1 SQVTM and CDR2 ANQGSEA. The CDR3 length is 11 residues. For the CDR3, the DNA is TGCAGCGTTGGTAGGGGGAACGAGCAGTACTTC. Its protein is CSVGRGNEQYF.

CDR3 sequence: CASSQVVGRAGDEQFF. In DNA form, the CDR3 reads TGTGCCAGCAGCCAAGTGGTGGGAAGGGCCGGAGATGAGCAGTTCTTC. V usage is TRBV4-2 and J usage is TRBJ2-1; D gene unclear. CDR1 is LGHNA and CDR2 is YNFKEQ in the germline V gene. The CDR3 has 16 residues. With 1 base removed from V and 8 bases from J, the gap between germline ends came to 18 bases.

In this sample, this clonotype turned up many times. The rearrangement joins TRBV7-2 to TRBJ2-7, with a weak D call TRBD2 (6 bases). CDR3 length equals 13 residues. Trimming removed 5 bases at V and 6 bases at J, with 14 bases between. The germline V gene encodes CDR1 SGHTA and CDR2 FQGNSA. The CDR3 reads CASSAGRASEQYF. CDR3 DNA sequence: TGTGCCAGCAGCGCGGGACGGGCTAGCGAGCAGTACTTC.

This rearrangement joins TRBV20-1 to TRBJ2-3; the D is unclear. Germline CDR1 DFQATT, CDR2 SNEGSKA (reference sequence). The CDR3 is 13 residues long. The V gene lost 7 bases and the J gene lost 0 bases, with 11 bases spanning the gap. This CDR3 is CSVGATSTDTQYF. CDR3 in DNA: TGCAGTGTCGGAGCGACTAGCACAGATACGCAGTATTTT.

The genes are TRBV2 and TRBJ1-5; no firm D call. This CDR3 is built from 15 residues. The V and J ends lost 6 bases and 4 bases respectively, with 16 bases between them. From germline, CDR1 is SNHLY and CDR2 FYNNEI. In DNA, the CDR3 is TGTGCCAGCAGGCCCCTCCGGGCTGAAAATCAGCCCCAGCATTTT. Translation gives CASRPLRAENQPQHF.

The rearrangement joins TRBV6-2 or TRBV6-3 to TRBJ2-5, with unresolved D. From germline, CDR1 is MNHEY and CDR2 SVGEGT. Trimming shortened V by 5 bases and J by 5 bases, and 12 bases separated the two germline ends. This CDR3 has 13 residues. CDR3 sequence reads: CASSVTPLETQYF. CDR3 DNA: TGTGCCAGCAGTGTGACCCCGTTGGAGACCCAGTACTTC.

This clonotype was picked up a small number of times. As DNA, the CDR3 is TGCAGTGCTAGTAGAGCGGGGGAAACCGAGCAGTACTTC. It is translated as CSASRAGETEQYF. The chain links TRBV20-1 to TRBJ2-7, with 8 bases matching TRBD2. The V gene end was trimmed by 3 bases and the J gene end by 6 bases; junction bases not matched to a gene: 7. The CDR3 has 13 residues. CDR1 is DFQATT, CDR2 SNEGSKA, per germline (reference sequence).

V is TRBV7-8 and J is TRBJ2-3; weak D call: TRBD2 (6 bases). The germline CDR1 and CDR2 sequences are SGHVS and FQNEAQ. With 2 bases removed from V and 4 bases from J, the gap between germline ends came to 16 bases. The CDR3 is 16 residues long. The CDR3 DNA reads TGTGCCAGCAGCTTATCCCTTGGGACTGCCCCAGATACGCAGTATTTT. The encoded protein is CASSLSLGTAPDTQYF.

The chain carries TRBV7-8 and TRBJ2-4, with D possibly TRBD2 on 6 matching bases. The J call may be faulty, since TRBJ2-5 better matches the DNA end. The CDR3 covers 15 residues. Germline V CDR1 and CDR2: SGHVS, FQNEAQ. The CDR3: CASSLVFAGSETQYF. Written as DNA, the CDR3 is TGTGCCAGCAGCTTAGTATTTGCGGGGAGCGAGACCCAGTACTTC.

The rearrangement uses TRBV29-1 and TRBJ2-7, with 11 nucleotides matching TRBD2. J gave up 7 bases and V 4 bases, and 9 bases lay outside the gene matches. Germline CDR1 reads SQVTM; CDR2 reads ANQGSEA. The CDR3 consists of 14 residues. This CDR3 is CSVGVAGGPGEQYF. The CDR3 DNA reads TGCAGCGTTGGCGTAGCGGGAGGGCCAGGAGAGCAGTACTTC.

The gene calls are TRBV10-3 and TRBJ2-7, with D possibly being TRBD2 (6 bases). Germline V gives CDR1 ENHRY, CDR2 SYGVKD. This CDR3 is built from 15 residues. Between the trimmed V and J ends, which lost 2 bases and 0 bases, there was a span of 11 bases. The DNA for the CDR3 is TGTGCCATCAGTGAGAGTAAGGGACTCTCCTACGAGCAGTACTTC. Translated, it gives CAISESKGLSYEQYF.

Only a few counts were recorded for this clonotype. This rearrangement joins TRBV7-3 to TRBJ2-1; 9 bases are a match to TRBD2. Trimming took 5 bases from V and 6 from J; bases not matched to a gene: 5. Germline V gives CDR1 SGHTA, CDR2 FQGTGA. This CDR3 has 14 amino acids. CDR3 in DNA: TGTGCCAGCAGCGAGGGACTAGCCGCCAATGAGCAGTTCTTC. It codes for CASSEGLAANEQFF.

CDR3 protein: CATSSSEETWNEQFF. CDR3 bases: TGTGCCACCAGTTCATCGGAGGAGACATGGAATGAGCAGTTCTTC. The chain uses TRBV24-1 and TRBJ2-1; D is perhaps TRBD2 (5 bases). V was trimmed by 6 bases and J by 7 bases, leaving 18 bases between them. This CDR3 has 15 residues. Germline lookup yields CDR1 KGHDR and CDR2 SFDVKD.

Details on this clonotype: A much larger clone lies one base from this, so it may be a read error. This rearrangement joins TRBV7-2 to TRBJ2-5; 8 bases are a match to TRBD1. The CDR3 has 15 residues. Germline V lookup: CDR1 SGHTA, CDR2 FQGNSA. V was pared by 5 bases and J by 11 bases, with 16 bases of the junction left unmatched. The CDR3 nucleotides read TGTGCCAGCAGCCCGAATCCGGGACAGGACTATGAGCAGTACTTC. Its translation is CASSPNPGQDYEQYF.

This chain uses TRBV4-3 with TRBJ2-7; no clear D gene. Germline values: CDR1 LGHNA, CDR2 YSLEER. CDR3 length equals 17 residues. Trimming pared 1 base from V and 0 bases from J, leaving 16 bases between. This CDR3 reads CASSQGPPTSRSYEQYF. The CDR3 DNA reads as TGCGCCAGCAGCCAAGGTCCACCCACATCGCGCTCCTACGAGCAGTACTTC.

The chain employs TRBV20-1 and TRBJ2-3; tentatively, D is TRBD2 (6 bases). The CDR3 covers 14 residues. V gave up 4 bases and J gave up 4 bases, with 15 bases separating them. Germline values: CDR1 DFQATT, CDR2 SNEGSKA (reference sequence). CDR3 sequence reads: CSAIRGGVSDTQYF. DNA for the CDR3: TGCAGTGCTATCCGCGGCGGGGTCTCAGATACGCAGTATTTT.

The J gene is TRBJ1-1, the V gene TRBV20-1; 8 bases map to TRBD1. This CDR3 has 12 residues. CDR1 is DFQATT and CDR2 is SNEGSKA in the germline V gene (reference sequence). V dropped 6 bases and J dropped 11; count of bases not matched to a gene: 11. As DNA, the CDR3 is TGCAGTGCGGCTCCCCCCCAGGGGGCGGCTTTCTTT. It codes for CSAAPPQGAAFF.

The CDR3 loop is CASTPGLGYNEQFF. The DNA for the CDR3 is TGTGCCAGCACGCCGGGACTAGGGTACAATGAGCAGTTCTTC. The genes are TRBV4-2 and TRBJ2-1; 8 nucleotides match TRBD2. Germline CDR1 and CDR2: LGHNA and YNFKEQ. Trimming took 7 bases from V and 4 from J; bases not matched to a gene: 6. The CDR3 is 14 amino acids.